The 15 T cell receptor beta chains below come from one sample, sequenced in a study of chemoradiotherapy in HPV16-positive cancers. Generated by immunoSEQ multiplex PCR, the TCRdb table keeps only in-frame clones and is missing some. The sample lists around 6,200 clones, 75% to 85% occurring once. Sequences were derived from tumor tissue, sampled from a patient who underwent chemoradiotherapy. The origin of the receptors is a human donor with HPV-associated anogenital cancer.

This clone was picked up one time. The chain links TRBV9 to TRBJ1-1; D not resolved. CDR1 and CDR2 (germline): SGDLS, YYNGEE. Trimming left V 7 bases short and J 0 bases short, with 10 bases between. This CDR3 region has 13 residues. Written as DNA, the CDR3 is TGTGCCAGCGCCTTGGGTGTGAACACTGAAGCTTTCTTT. Translating gives CASALGVNTEAFF.

The chain combines TRBV5-4 with TRBJ1-2, with TRBD1 identical over 9 bases. The germline V gene encodes CDR1 SGHNT and CDR2 YYREEE (reference sequence). With V trimmed by 4 bases and J by 4 bases, 11 bases remained unmatched. The CDR3 runs to 16 residues. The CDR3 here is CASSPGMGTGIYGYTF. In DNA form, the CDR3 reads TGTGCCAGCAGCCCCGGTATGGGGACAGGGATCTATGGCTACACCTTC.

V gene TRBV2 combines with J gene TRBJ1-3; tentatively, D is TRBD1 (6 bases). The germline gives CDR1 SNHLY, CDR2 FYNNEI. V lost 6 bases and J lost 1, with 13 bases in between. The CDR3 length is 15 residues. DNA of the CDR3: TGTGCCAGCAGGGCCGGGACACCTTCTGGAAACACCATATATTTT. Translating gives CASRAGTPSGNTIYF.

This clone was seen a single time. This chain joins TRBV7-9 and TRBJ2-7, with D perhaps TRBD2 (7 bases). The CDR3 has 15 amino acids. In germline, CDR1 is SEHNR, CDR2 FQNEAQ (reference sequence). V shed 0 bases and J shed 0 bases, with 9 bases lying between them. CDR3 protein: CASSLAAGASYEQYF. The DNA of the CDR3 is TGTGCCAGCAGCTTAGCGGCGGGGGCCTCCTACGAGCAGTACTTC.

This sequence joins TRBV5-1 and TRBJ2-7; 8 positions match TRBD1. Germline CDR1 reads SGHRS; CDR2 reads YFSETQ. V gave up 3 bases and J gave up 6 bases; unmatched junction bases: 8. CDR3 length: 14 amino acids. CDR3 sequence (DNA): TGCGCCAGCAGCTCCCCGACAGGGGTTGGCGAGCAGTACTTC. Protein: CASSSPTGVGEQYF.

The rearrangement uses TRBV29-1 and TRBJ1-2, with D unclear. This CDR3 contains 11 residues. Germline CDR1 reads SQVTM; CDR2 reads ANQGSEA. V lost 4 bases to trimming and J lost 6 bases, with 9 bases between them. The CDR3 nucleotides read TGCAGCGTTGCGACCGTAGATGGCTACACCTTC. It codes for CSVATVDGYTF.

This chain uses TRBV19 with TRBJ1-2; D possibly corresponds to TRBD1 (5 bases). From germline, CDR1 is LNHDA and CDR2 SQIVND (reference sequence). Trimming shortened V by 4 bases and J by 0 bases, and 12 bases separated the two germline ends. This CDR3 is built from 15 residues. The CDR3 region has the DNA TGTGCCAGTAGTAGGACGGCAGGGCCTAACTATGGCTACACCTTC. The encoded protein is CASSRTAGPNYGYTF.

This clone occurred once. The chain employs TRBV5-1 and TRBJ1-4, with 7 positions matching TRBD1. Germline-derived CDR1 and CDR2 are SGHRS and YFSETQ. The V and J ends lost 4 bases and 0 bases, in that order; junction bases with no gene match: 6. CDR3 size: 16 residues. Here the CDR3 reads CASSLTDRPTNEKLFF. The CDR3 DNA follows: TGCGCCAGCAGCCTAACGGACAGGCCAACTAATGAAAAACTGTTTTTT.

The V gene is TRBV2, the J gene TRBJ1-1; 7 positions match TRBD1. The ends lost 7 bases at V and 4 bases at J; junction bases unmatched: 9. There are 14 residues in the CDR3. The V gene's germline CDR1 is SNHLY and CDR2 FYNNEI. The CDR3 loop is CASTADRRTTEAFF. The CDR3 DNA reads TGTGCCAGCACTGCGGACAGGAGGACCACTGAAGCTTTCTTT.

This sequence joins TRBV2 and TRBJ1-1; no clear D gene. CDR1 SNHLY and CDR2 FYNNEI come from the germline V gene. Trimming pared 1 base from V and 1 base from J, leaving 10 bases between. The CDR3 sequence is 15 residues long. The CDR3 sequence: CASSEEVQTNTEAFF. For the CDR3, the DNA is TGTGCCAGCAGTGAAGAAGTACAGACGAACACTGAAGCTTTCTTT.

The chain uses TRBV11-3 and TRBJ2-3, with D hard to call. Trimming cost V 3 bases and J 5 bases, with 3 bases left between them. Germline lookup yields CDR1 SGHNT and CDR2 YENEEA. This CDR3 has 11 amino acids. CDR3 DNA sequence: TGTGCCAGCAGCTTGGAAGATACGCAGTATTTT. Residues: CASSLEDTQYF. Complete variable domain (other parts from reference TRBV11-3 and TRBJ2-3): EAGVVQSPRYKIIEKKQPVAFWCNPISGHNTLYWYLQNLGQGPELLIRYENEEAVDDSQLPKDRFSAERLKGVDSTLKIQPAELGDSAVYLCASSLEDTQYFGPGTRLTVL.

V and J are TRBV5-1 and TRBJ2-3, with a possible D match to TRBD2 (6 bases). The CDR3 runs 15 residues. Between the trimmed V and J ends, which lost 0 bases and 4 bases, there was a span of 12 bases. The germline gives CDR1 SGHRS, CDR2 YFSETQ. The CDR3 DNA follows: TGCGCCAGCAGCTTGGCCGCGGGGTTAGCAGATACGCAGTATTTT. Translation: CASSLAAGLADTQYF.

The chain couples TRBV28 to TRBJ1-3; TRBD1 matches at 10 bases. The CDR3 consists of 15 residues. Germline lookup yields CDR1 MDHEN and CDR2 SYDVKM. V trimming: 7 bases; J trimming: 2 bases; junction bases outside the gene matches: 5. This CDR3 is CASILTGGTGNTIYF. The CDR3, as DNA: TGTGCCAGCATTCTGACAGGGGGCACTGGAAACACCATATATTTT.

The V call is TRBV30, the J call TRBJ1-5; D possibly corresponds to TRBD1 (5 bases). Germline-derived CDR1 and CDR2 are GTSNPN and SVGIG (reference sequence). V was clipped by 3 bases and J by 3 bases, with 9 bases between them. The CDR3 has 13 residues. The CDR3 loop is CAWSLGTNQPQHF. In nucleotides, the CDR3 is TGTGCCTGGAGCTTGGGGACCAATCAGCCCCAGCATTTT. The entire variable domain, with the rest obtained from reference TRBV30 and TRBJ1-5, is as follows: SQTIHQWPATLVQPVGSPLSLECTVEGTSNPNLYWYRQAAGRGLQLLFYSVGIGQISSEVPQNLSASRPQDRQFILSSKKLLLSDSGFYLCAWSLGTNQPQHFGDGTRLSIL.

This clone was seen just once. This rearrangement joins TRBV18 to TRBJ1-1; the D gene is possibly TRBD1 (6 bases). The CDR3 is made up of 16 amino acids. Per germline, CDR1 KGHSH and CDR2 LQKENI. Trimming pared 0 bases from V and 1 base from J, leaving 12 bases between. The CDR3 loop reads CASSPPGTRENTEAFF. CDR3 coding DNA: TGTGCCAGCTCACCACCAGGGACACGAGAGAACACTGAAGCTTTCTTT.